This T cell receptor beta chain was identified in a study of blood T cells in healthy people across ages. This clonotype was detected a few times. Combining a sample-barcoded 5' primer with a J-beta primer mix, a second PCR ran for roughly 6 to 12 cycles. Each CDR3 protein is one row after TCRdb ran MiXCR on the 5' RACE reads. The sample consists of 750,000 to 1,000,000 distinct CDR3 sequences, 29% of them appearing once. This CDR3 is built from 14 residues. Germline CDR1 reads LGHNA; CDR2 reads YSLEER. V lost 0 bases to trimming and J lost 5 bases, with 7 bases between them. Another study also made use of these data, one on T cells of mothers and their children. That publication notes: Each mother gave over 8 million TCR beta CDR3 reads; each child, around 3 million. T cell clones that were persistent and microchimeric went undetected.

The V call is TRBV4-3, the J call TRBJ2-2; D unresolved. The sequenced material came from blood. The source is a woman aged 40 to 55 in good health. The CDR3 reads CASSQDRVTGELFF. In DNA, the CDR3 is TGCGCCAGCAGCCAAGATCGGGTAACCGGGGAGCTGTTTTTT.